One and the same sample provided the 4 T cell receptor beta chains below, sequenced in a study of blood T cells in healthy people across ages. The second PCR ran about 6 to 11 cycles with a sample-barcoded 5' primer and J-beta primers. TCRdb analysed the 5' RACE reads with MiXCR anew, one entry per CDR3 protein. Seen here are more than 650,000 distinct CDR3 sequences, about 55% observed once, and the top ten hold approximately 41%. Sequencing used blood. All receptors derive from a man older than 75 in good health.

The chain links TRBV12-3 or TRBV12-4 to TRBJ2-3; D call uncertain. Deletions cut 7 bases from V and 14 bases from J, with 22 bases between. The CDR3 totals 13 residues. CDR3 sequence (DNA): TGTGCCAGCAAACTCGACGTTGGCAGATACGCGTATTTT. This sequence encodes CASKLDVGRYAYF.

The table lists this clonotype with a few counts. The chain joins TRBV20-1 to TRBJ2-7; weak D call: TRBD2 (5 bases). The CDR3 length is 13 residues. The germline V and J ends were trimmed by 6 bases and 4 bases, with 16 bases remaining between them. Germline V gives CDR1 DFQATT, CDR2 SNEGSKA (reference sequence). CDR3 region: CSANSAAGYEQYF. In nucleotides, the CDR3 is TGCAGTGCCAATTCAGCGGCCGGGTACGAGCAGTACTTC.

This clonotype was observed a few times. The V and J genes are TRBV20-1 and TRBJ2-7; D gene ambiguous. With 3 bases removed from V and 0 bases from J, the gap between germline ends came to 9 bases. This CDR3 has 13 amino acids. Germline V gene data show CDR1 as DFQATT and CDR2 as SNEGSKA (reference sequence). The CDR3 nucleotides read TGCAGTGCTAGCAGCCATAGCTCCTACGAGCAGTACTTC. Protein product: CSASSHSSYEQYF.

J is TRBJ2-1 and V is TRBV5-5, with 7 bases lining up with TRBD1. The J call may be incorrect, as the DNA end agrees better with TRBJ2-7. The CDR3 is made up of 16 amino acids. From germline, CDR1 is SGHKS and CDR2 YYEKEE (reference sequence). The CDR3 here is CASSLKEQGKTNEQYF. The DNA of the CDR3 is TGTGCCAGCAGCTTAAAGGAACAGGGGAAAACGAATGAGCAGTACTTC.